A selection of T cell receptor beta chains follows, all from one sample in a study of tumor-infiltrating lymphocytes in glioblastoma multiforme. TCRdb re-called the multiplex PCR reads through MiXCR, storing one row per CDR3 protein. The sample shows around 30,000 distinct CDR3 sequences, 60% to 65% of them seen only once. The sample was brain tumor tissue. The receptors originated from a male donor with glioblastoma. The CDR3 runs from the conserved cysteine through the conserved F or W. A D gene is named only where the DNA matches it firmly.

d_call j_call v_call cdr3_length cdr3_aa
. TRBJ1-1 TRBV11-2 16 CASRAILGVGNTEAFF
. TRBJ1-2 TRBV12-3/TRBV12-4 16 CASSYAKGVIDYGYTF
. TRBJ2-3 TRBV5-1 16 CASSPLGIGGTDTQYF
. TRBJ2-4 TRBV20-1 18 CSARSITSGTIAKNIQYF
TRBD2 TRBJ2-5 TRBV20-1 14 CSTYSGRSEETQYF
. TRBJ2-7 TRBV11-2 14 CVSYTGTPGYGQYF
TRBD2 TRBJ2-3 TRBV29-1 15 CSARRLAGETDAQYF
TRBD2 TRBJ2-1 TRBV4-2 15 CASSRAGAAYNGQFF
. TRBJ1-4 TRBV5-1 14 CASRRQLTNEKLFF
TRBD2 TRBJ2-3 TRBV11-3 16 CSSGLRSGRVADTQYF
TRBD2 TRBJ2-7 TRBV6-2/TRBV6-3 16 CASSVLRLADTYEQYF
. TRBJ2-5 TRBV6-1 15 CASSYTRTVQETQHF
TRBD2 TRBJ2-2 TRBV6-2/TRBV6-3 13 CASTGTNNGELFF
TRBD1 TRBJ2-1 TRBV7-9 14 CASSLRAGGGEQFF
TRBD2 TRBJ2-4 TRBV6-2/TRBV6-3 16 CACRTLAGGPENIQYF
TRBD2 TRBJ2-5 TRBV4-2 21 CASSQEMIGIGGSGGRETQYF